The subject of this entry is one T cell receptor beta chain. TCRdb re-called the RT-PCR reads through MiXCR, storing one row per CDR3 protein. The table has about 680,000 distinct CDR3 sequences, approximately 15% seen once; the top ten hold 3.6%. The V gene's germline CDR1 is LGHNA and CDR2 YSLEER. The CDR3 covers 16 residues. V gave up 1 base and J gave up 7 bases; unmatched junction bases: 9. Sequencing was carried out using memory CD4+ T cells from blood. This clonotype was obtained from a female donor in good health, serving as a healthy control. The J gene is TRBJ1-4, the V gene TRBV4-3, with TRBD1 matching 7 bases. DNA for the CDR3: TGCGCCAGCAGCCAAGGGTTAACAGGGGAAGGTGAAAAACTGTTTTTT. Translation gives CASSQGLTGEGEKLFF.